Described below is a single T cell receptor (beta chain) sequence and its context. A quantity of about 0.45 to 1 ug RNA underwent reverse transcription using random hexamers. TCRdb re-called the immunoSEQ multiplex PCR reads with MiXCR, one entry per CDR3 protein. The sample yields some 400,000 distinct CDR3 sequences, more than 80% seen once. These data belong to a study of CD8 T cells in Susac syndrome. The germline gives CDR1 MGHRA, CDR2 YSYEKL. Germline trimming cut 0 bases from V and 5 bases from J; bases unmatched to any gene: 7. This CDR3 has 16 residues. Sample: CD8+ T cells from PBMCs. The rearrangement uses TRBV4-1 and TRBJ2-7, with 10 bases aligning to TRBD1. This clonotype originated in a human donor with multiple sclerosis. CDR3 DNA: TGCGCCAGCAGCCAAGATGGAGGGACAGGGGTAGACGAGCAGTACTTC. Encoded protein: CASSQDGGTGVDEQYF.